These 32 T cell receptor beta chains were all obtained from the same sample, sequenced in a study of blood T cell repertoires in COVID-19. TCRdb's table, derived via immunoSEQ multiplex PCR, lists solely in-frame clones and lacks some. This sample carries about 140,000 clones, roughly 83% of them seen once, and the ten largest clones take roughly 5%. The sample was PBMCs or T cells enriched from blood (not recorded which). Every receptor here comes from a man between 65 and 85 years old who had been exposed to COVID-19.

This clone was seen many times. This chain links TRBV15 with TRBJ2-1, with 13 bases lining up with TRBD2. V trimming: 9 bases; J trimming: 3 bases; junction bases outside the gene matches: 8. Germline lookup yields CDR1 LNHNV and CDR2 YYDKDF (reference sequence). The CDR3 spans 16 residues. Here the CDR3 reads CATRLAGGEVYNEQFF. CDR3 sequence (DNA): TGTGCCACGCGACTAGCGGGAGGCGAGGTCTACAATGAGCAGTTCTTC.

V usage is TRBV18 and J usage is TRBJ2-1; 10 bases are shared with TRBD2. CDR1 is KGHSH, CDR2 LQKENI, per germline. Trimming took 0 bases from V and 4 from J; bases not matched to a gene: 0. CDR3 length: 15 residues. The CDR3 bases are TGTGCCAGCTCACCACCAGCGGGAGGGTACAATGAGCAGTTCTTC. Translating gives CASSPPAGGYNEQFF.

The chain is built from TRBV14 and TRBJ2-7, with a possible D match to TRBD1 (5 bases). The germline CDR1 and CDR2 sequences are SGHDN and FVKESK. The CDR3 is 13 residues long. Between the trimmed V and J ends, which lost 1 base and 5 bases, there was a span of 9 bases. Here the CDR3 reads CASSQGRAHEQYF. The CDR3 coding sequence is TGTGCCAGCAGCCAAGGCAGGGCCCACGAGCAGTACTTC.

The chain carries TRBV11-2 and TRBJ2-2; TRBD1 is a possible D gene (6 bases). Germline V gives CDR1 SGHAT, CDR2 FQNNGV. The CDR3 consists of 14 residues. The V end was cut by 7 bases, the J end by 4 bases, with 13 bases between. DNA for the CDR3: TGTGCCAGCATCCAGACCAGGGGCACCGGGGAGCTGTTTTTT. Translated, it gives CASIQTRGTGELFF.

V usage is TRBV5-4 and J usage is TRBJ2-7; 13 bases agree with TRBD2. Germline V gene data show CDR1 as SGHNT and CDR2 as YYREEE (reference sequence). There are 15 residues in the CDR3. V lost 4 bases to trimming and J lost 2 bases; unmatched junction nucleotides: 3. The CDR3 bases are TGTGCCAGCAGCGGTGGACTAGCGGGAGCCTACGAGCAGTACTTC. Translating it yields CASSGGLAGAYEQYF.

The V gene is TRBV27, the J gene TRBJ2-1; no clear D gene. The V and J ends lost 5 bases and 4 bases respectively, with 15 bases between them. The germline V gene has CDR1 MNHEY and CDR2 SMNVEV (reference sequence). The CDR3 length is 15 residues. The CDR3 loop is CASSPQATPYNEQFF. The CDR3, as DNA: TGTGCCAGCAGTCCCCAGGCAACCCCTTACAATGAGCAGTTCTTC.

The genes are TRBV5-1 and TRBJ2-1; TRBD2 aligns across 7 bases. The CDR3 is 14 residues long. The germline V gene encodes CDR1 SGHRS and CDR2 YFSETQ. The V segment lost 3 bases and the J segment 6 bases; nucleotides outside the gene matches: 6. The CDR3: CASSWGDYGNEQFF. In nucleotides, the CDR3 is TGCGCCAGCAGCTGGGGGGACTATGGCAATGAGCAGTTCTTC. The entire variable domain, with the rest obtained from reference TRBV5-1 and TRBJ2-1, is as follows: KAGVTQTPRYLIKTRGQQVTLSCSPISGHRSVSWYQQTPGQGLQFLFEYFSETQRNKGNFPGRFSGRQFSNSRSEMNVSTLELGDSALYLCASSWGDYGNEQFFGPGTRLTVL.

In its sample, this clone was seen once. The gene calls are TRBV7-2 and TRBJ2-6, with D unclear. Germline values: CDR1 SGHTA, CDR2 FQGNSA. This CDR3 is 18 amino acids long. Trimming took 5 bases from V and 5 from J, leaving 22 bases between them. CDR3 sequence: CASSPLGQTPNWANVLTF. CDR3 nucleotides: TGTGCCAGCAGCCCACTTGGGCAGACCCCTAACTGGGCCAACGTCCTGACTTTC.

The chain is built from TRBV28 and TRBJ1-4; D perhaps matches TRBD1 (6 bases). The ends were cut back, 7 bases at V and 8 bases at J, with 17 bases in the middle. Germline V CDR1 and CDR2: MDHEN, SYDVKM. The CDR3 extends over 14 amino acids. The CDR3: CASTYGGGHEKLFF. In DNA, the CDR3 is TGTGCCAGCACATACGGGGGGGGACACGAAAAACTGTTTTTT.

The V and J genes are TRBV7-6 and TRBJ2-5; D perhaps matches TRBD1 (6 bases). This CDR3 spans 16 amino acids. The germline V gene has CDR1 SGHVS and CDR2 FNYEAQ. V was clipped by 2 bases and J by 3 bases, with 16 bases between them. CDR3 sequence reads: CASSLRGTSREETQYF. The CDR3 nucleotides read TGTGCCAGCAGCTTACGTGGGACATCTAGGGAAGAGACCCAGTACTTC.

The rearrangement uses TRBV18 and TRBJ1-2; TRBD1 might be the D (6 bases). Germline V gives CDR1 KGHSH, CDR2 LQKENI. This CDR3 region has 15 residues. Trimming stripped 6 bases from V and 2 bases from J, with 16 bases between. Written as DNA, the CDR3 is TGTGCCAGCTCCACCGGGACACACGCCAACTATGGCTACACCTTC. Protein sequence: CASSTGTHANYGYTF.

J is TRBJ2-5 and V is TRBV18, with a tentative D call TRBD1 (6 bases). Germline lookup yields CDR1 KGHSH and CDR2 LQKENI. V lost 0 bases to trimming and J lost 4 bases, with 12 bases between them. CDR3 length: 15 residues. The CDR3 DNA reads TGTGCCAGCTCACCACCGACTTGGGGGCGAGAGACCCAGTACTTC. Translation: CASSPPTWGRETQYF.

This rearrangement joins TRBV4-3 to TRBJ2-2; 11 bases are a match to TRBD2. V was pared by 0 bases and J by 5 bases, with 8 bases of the junction left unmatched. CDR3 length: 18 residues. The germline CDR1 and CDR2 sequences are LGHNA and YSLEER. CDR3 amino acids: CASSQDGGLAVETGELFF. In DNA, the CDR3 is TGCGCCAGCAGCCAAGATGGGGGACTAGCGGTGGAGACCGGGGAGCTGTTTTTT.

The chain has TRBV11-2 and TRBJ2-1; D is unresolved. Trimming shortened V by 7 bases and J by 7 bases, and 20 bases separated the two germline ends. This CDR3 has 15 residues. CDR1 is SGHAT, CDR2 FQNNGV, per germline. The CDR3 loop reads CASTLARAPRNEQFF. The CDR3 bases are TGTGCCAGCACCTTGGCTCGAGCTCCGAGGAATGAGCAGTTCTTC. Using reference TRBV11-2 and TRBJ2-1 for the parts outside the CDR3, the full variable domain is EAGVAQSPRYKIIEKRQSVAFWCNPISGHATLYWYQQILGQGPKLLIQFQNNGVVDDSQLPKDRFSAERLKGVDSTLKIQPAKLEDSAVYLCASTLARAPRNEQFFGPGTRLTVL.

The rearrangement joins TRBV19 to TRBJ2-3; the match to TRBD2 covers 8 bases. The CDR3 totals 15 residues. Trimming took 4 bases from V and 4 from J; bases not matched to a gene: 7. Germline V gives CDR1 LNHDA, CDR2 SQIVND (reference sequence). The CDR3 nucleotides are TGTGCCAGTAGTAACGCGCGGGGGGCGTCAGATACGCAGTATTTT. Its translation is CASSNARGASDTQYF.

The chain joins TRBV7-2 to TRBJ1-5; D is uncertain. The CDR3 sequence is 13 residues long. CDR1 is SGHTA and CDR2 is FQGNSA in the germline V gene. Between the trimmed V and J ends, which lost 1 base and 7 bases, there was a span of 8 bases. The CDR3 reads CASSLGTGQPQHF. The CDR3 coding sequence is TGTGCCAGCAGCTTAGGGACGGGGCAGCCCCAGCATTTT.

CDR3 in DNA: TGTGCCAGCAGTGCCGGGACAGGGAACACCGGGGAGCTGTTTTTT. Translating it yields CASSAGTGNTGELFF. The chain couples TRBV21-1 to TRBJ2-2; the tabulated D call, TRBD1, remains unverified against the DNA. TRBV21-1 is classified as a pseudogene. This CDR3 region has 15 residues.

The chain recombines TRBV4-1 with TRBJ1-2, with TRBD1 matching over 12 bases. This CDR3 has 17 amino acids. Germline CDR1 and CDR2: MGHRA and YSYEKL. V lost 3 bases and J lost 3; bases outside the gene matches: 8. The CDR3: CASSHPPGQGADYGYTF. The DNA for the CDR3 is TGCGCCAGCAGCCACCCTCCGGGACAGGGGGCGGACTATGGCTACACCTTC.

The rearrangement joins TRBV7-2 to TRBJ2-7; possible D gene TRBD1, 5 bases. The germline CDR1 and CDR2 sequences are SGHTA and FQGNSA. V lost 1 base, J lost 3 bases, and 7 bases lay in between. This CDR3 region has 13 residues. The CDR3 reads CASSLGQFYEQYF. The CDR3 nucleotides read TGTGCCAGCAGCTTAGGACAGTTCTACGAGCAGTACTTC.

The chain couples TRBV19 to TRBJ1-2, with a tentative D call TRBD1 (6 bases). Trimming left V 7 bases short and J 4 bases short, with 16 bases between. The CDR3 has 14 residues. CDR1 LNHDA and CDR2 SQIVND come from the germline V gene (reference sequence). CDR3 region: CASNTPGQGYGYTF. The CDR3 DNA sequence: TGTGCCAGTAATACCCCGGGACAAGGCTATGGCTACACCTTC.

V and J are TRBV5-1 and TRBJ2-1; 7 positions match TRBD2. Losses at the gene ends were 0 bases for V and 8 bases for J; bases not matched to a gene: 8. Germline V gene data show CDR1 as SGHRS and CDR2 as YFSETQ. CDR3 size: 15 residues. The CDR3 here is CASSLEGRAIDEQFF. CDR3 DNA sequence: TGCGCCAGCAGCTTGGAGGGGAGGGCCATAGATGAGCAGTTCTTC.

The chain has TRBV5-1 and TRBJ2-1; TRBD2 aligns across 8 bases. The CDR3 extends over 16 amino acids. With V trimmed by 2 bases and J by 9 bases, 13 bases remained unmatched. The germline CDR1 and CDR2 sequences are SGHRS and YFSETQ. The CDR3 DNA follows: TGCGCCAGCAGCTTTCTCCTCAGCGGGAGCGGCACTGAGCAGTTCTTC. It codes for CASSFLLSGSGTEQFF. The whole variable domain, remainder taken from reference TRBV5-1 and TRBJ2-1, is KAGVTQTPRYLIKTRGQQVTLSCSPISGHRSVSWYQQTPGQGLQFLFEYFSETQRNKGNFPGRFSGRQFSNSRSEMNVSTLELGDSALYLCASSFLLSGSGTEQFFGPGTRLTVL.

The chain links TRBV6-4 to TRBJ2-3; 7 bases match TRBD1. The V segment lost 4 bases and the J segment 2 bases; nucleotides outside the gene matches: 3. The CDR3 consists of 14 residues. The germline V gene has CDR1 MRHNA and CDR2 SNTAGT. The CDR3: CASSADRTTDTQYF. Here the CDR3 DNA reads TGTGCCAGCAGTGCGGACAGGACCACAGATACGCAGTATTTT.

The genes are TRBV4-1 and TRBJ2-3; 9 bases agree with TRBD2. The CDR3 loop spans 16 amino acids. V was pared by 4 bases and J by 6 bases, with 11 bases of the junction left unmatched. Germline CDR1 and CDR2: MGHRA and YSYEKL. The CDR3 spells CASSPSGSGGGDTQYF. The CDR3 DNA is TGCGCCAGCAGCCCTTCGGGTAGCGGGGGTGGGGATACGCAGTATTTT.

This sequence joins TRBV19 and TRBJ2-7; tentatively, D is TRBD2 (7 bases). Deletions cut 5 bases from V and 3 bases from J, with 17 bases between. CDR3 length: 15 amino acids. Germline-derived CDR1 and CDR2 are LNHDA and SQIVND (reference sequence). The CDR3 is CASSLGGGSLYEQYF. CDR3 nucleotides: TGTGCCAGTAGTCTTGGGGGGGGCTCCCTCTACGAGCAGTACTTC. The full variable domain, completed using reference TRBV19 and TRBJ2-7, is DGGITQSPKYLFRKEGQNVTLSCEQNLNHDAMYWYRQDPGQGLRLIYYSQIVNDFQKGDIAEGYSVSREKKESFPLTVTSAQKNPTAFYLCASSLGGGSLYEQYFGPGTRLTVT.

The chain links TRBV5-1 to TRBJ2-5; 9 nucleotides agree with TRBD1. J lost 3 bases, V lost 4 bases, and 10 bases had no gene match. The CDR3 is made up of 16 amino acids. Germline CDR1 SGHRS, CDR2 YFSETQ. The CDR3 sequence: CASSSQGQGLKETQYF. CDR3 coding DNA: TGCGCCAGCAGCAGTCAGGGACAGGGACTCAAAGAGACCCAGTACTTC.

The chain is built from TRBV6-1 and TRBJ1-2, with 7 bases matching TRBD1. The CDR3 has 14 residues. After removal of 2 bases from V and 9 bases from J, the junction contained 9 bases not matched to a gene. Per the germline V gene, CDR1 is MNHNS and CDR2 is SASEGT. CDR3 loop: CASSESLQGLSYTF. DNA of the CDR3: TGTGCCAGCAGTGAATCATTACAGGGGCTCAGCTACACCTTC.

The chain employs TRBV19 and TRBJ1-6; 8 bases agree with TRBD1. The V segment lost 5 bases and the J segment 6 bases; nucleotides outside the gene matches: 6. Germline assignment: CDR1 LNHDA and CDR2 SQIVND (reference sequence). This CDR3 contains 15 residues. The CDR3 spells CASSLQTGANSPLHF. The CDR3 coding sequence is TGTGCCAGTAGTCTTCAGACAGGGGCTAATTCACCCCTCCACTTT.

Note on this clone: Other DNA sequences from this sample encode an identical CDR3 as well. The gene calls are TRBV28 and TRBJ2-1; tentatively, D is TRBD1 (5 bases). Trimming cost V 5 bases and J 7 bases, with 12 bases left between them. The V gene's germline CDR1 is MDHEN and CDR2 SYDVKM. This CDR3 spans 13 amino acids. The CDR3 DNA sequence: TGTGCCAGCAGTCCAGGGCTCGGGAATGAGCAGTTCTTC. Translated, it gives CASSPGLGNEQFF.

The chain carries TRBV7-3 and TRBJ2-7; 8 nucleotides align to TRBD1. The CDR3 is 12 residues long. CDR1 and CDR2 from the germline V gene are SGHTA and FQGTGA. V lost 4 bases and J lost 6; bases outside the gene matches: 2. Written as DNA, the CDR3 is TGTGCCAGCAGCTCTACAGGGGGCGAGCAGTACTTC. Translated: CASSSTGGEQYF.

The chain joins TRBV6-5 to TRBJ2-2, with 7 bases lining up with TRBD1. The CDR3 covers 15 residues. With 11 bases clipped from V and 0 bases from J, the junction kept 9 bases outside the gene matches. Germline V lookup: CDR1 MNHEY, CDR2 SVGAGI. CDR3 DNA sequence: TGTGCCGGCATGCTCGGGACAGCGAACACCGGGGAGCTGTTTTTT. Amino acid sequence: CAGMLGTANTGELFF.

The CDR3 DNA reads TGTGCCAGCAGCTCGGGACTTCTACAAGAGACCCAGTACTTC. This codes for CASSSGLLQETQYF. This sequence joins TRBV5-6 and TRBJ2-5; D is perhaps TRBD2 (6 bases). V lost 3 bases and J 2 bases, leaving 11 bases between the germline ends. The CDR3 is 14 residues long. Germline lookup yields CDR1 SGHDT and CDR2 YYEEEE.